The clone carrying this TCR beta chain was seen ten or more times. Its matching antigen is unknown. These data originate in a study of T cells in Graves' hyperthyroidism and ophthalmopathy. Study-wide results and caveats: Classification by a 13 V-J model distinguished ophthalmopathy from stable hyperthyroidism.

Exclusion criteria comprised uncontrolled infection, other autoimmune disease, pregnancy or lactation. Around 10 ml fresh peripheral blood yielded the PBMCs. Unmatched junction bases numbered 5, after V lost 10 bases and J lost 3 bases. The CDR3 runs to 13 residues. Germline CDR1 reads SNHLY; CDR2 reads FYNNEI. Amplified TCR beta CDR3 regions derived from RNA transcripts. The TCR CDR3 first-round RT-PCR relied on the HTBI primer set. Each CDR3 protein gets one entry after TCRdb re-called the multiplex PCR reads with MiXCR. The sample includes approximately 420,000 distinct CDR3 sequences, approximately 13% seen only once; the top ten take approximately 5.3%.

The TCR originated in a woman aged 18-30 years with Graves' hyperthyroidism. The chain uses TRBV2 and TRBJ2-7, with 11 bases lining up with TRBD2. Input material: blood. The CDR3, as DNA: TGTGCCATACAACTAGCGGGAGTCTACGAGCAGTACTTC. This sequence encodes CAIQLAGVYEQYF.